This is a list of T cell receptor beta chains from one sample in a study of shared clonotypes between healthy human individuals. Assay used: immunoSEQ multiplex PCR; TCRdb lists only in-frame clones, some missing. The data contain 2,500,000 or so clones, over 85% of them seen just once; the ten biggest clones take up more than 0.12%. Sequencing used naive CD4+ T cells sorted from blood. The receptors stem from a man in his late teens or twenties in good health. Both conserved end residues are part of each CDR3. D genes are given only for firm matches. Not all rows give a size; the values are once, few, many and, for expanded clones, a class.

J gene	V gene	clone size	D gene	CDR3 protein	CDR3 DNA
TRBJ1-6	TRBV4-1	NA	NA	CASSQDGGGGQGNSPLHF	TGCGCCAGCAGCCAAGATGGCGGGGGGGGGCAAGGGAATTCACCCCTCCACTTT
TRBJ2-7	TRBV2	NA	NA	CASSDYALGSYEQYF	TGTGCCAGCAGTGACTACGCCCTAGGTAGTTACGAGCAGTACTTC
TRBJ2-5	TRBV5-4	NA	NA	CASSFQGGETQYF	TGTGCCAGCAGCTTCCAGGGGGGAGAGACCCAGTACTTC
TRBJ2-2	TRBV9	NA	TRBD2	CASSLGLAGAGELFF	TGTGCCAGCAGCCTGGGACTAGCGGGGGCCGGGGAGCTGTTTTTT
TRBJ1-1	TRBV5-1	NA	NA	CASSRRRENTEAFF	TGCGCCAGCAGCCGTCGGAGAGAGAACACTGAAGCTTTCTTT
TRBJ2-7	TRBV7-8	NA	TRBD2	CASSTTSGGPFSYEQYF	TGTGCCAGCAGCACGACTAGCGGGGGACCATTTTCCTACGAGCAGTACTTC
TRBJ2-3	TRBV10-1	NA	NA	CASSEGHSLRTDTQYF	TGCGCCAGCAGTGAGGGACACAGCCTTCGCACAGATACGCAGTATTTT
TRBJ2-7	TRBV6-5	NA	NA	CASSQGFRYEQYF	TGTGCCAGCAGCCAGGGATTCCGCTACGAGCAGTACTTC
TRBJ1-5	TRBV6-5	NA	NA	CASSSTGNQPQHF	TGTGCCAGCAGTTCGACGGGCAATCAGCCCCAGCATTTT
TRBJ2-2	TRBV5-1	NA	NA	CASSADSLYNTGELFF	TGCGCCAGCAGCGCGGACAGCCTCTATAACACCGGGGAGCTGTTTTTT
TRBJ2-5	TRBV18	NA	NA	CASSPLSGVETQYF	TGTGCCAGCTCACCCCTGTCGGGGGTAGAGACCCAGTACTTC
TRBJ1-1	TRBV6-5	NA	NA	CASKSGLTTEAFF	TGTGCCAGCAAGTCGGGTTTGACCACTGAAGCTTTCTTT
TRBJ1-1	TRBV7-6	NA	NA	CASRRAGNTEAFF	TGTGCCAGCAGAAGGGCCGGGAACACTGAAGCTTTCTTT
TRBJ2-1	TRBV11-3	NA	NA	CASSFSGLNEQFF	TGTGCCAGCAGCTTTAGCGGCTTGAATGAGCAGTTCTTC
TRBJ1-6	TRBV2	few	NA	CASSGGTPYNSPLHF	TGTGCCAGCAGTGGGGGGACCCCCTATAATTCACCCCTCCACTTT
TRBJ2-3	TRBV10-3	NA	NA	CASNDGASTDTQYF	TGTGCCTCCAACGACGGCGCTAGCACAGATACGCAGTATTTT
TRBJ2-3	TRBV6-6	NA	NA	CASRAGKYSSTDTQYF	TGTGCCAGCAGGGCGGGAAAATACTCTAGCACAGATACGCAGTATTTT
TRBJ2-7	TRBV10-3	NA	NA	CAISGVGVGDWVYEQYF	TGTGCCATCAGTGGTGTGGGGGTAGGGGACTGGGTCTACGAGCAGTACTTC
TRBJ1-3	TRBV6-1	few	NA	CASRSITGYGNTIYF	TGTGCCAGCAGATCCATTACAGGGTATGGAAACACCATATATTTT
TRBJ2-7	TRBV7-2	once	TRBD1	CASSLTGTDYEQYF	TGTGCCAGCAGCTTAACCGGGACAGACTACGAGCAGTACTTC
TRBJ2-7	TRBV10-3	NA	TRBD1	CAISEQTGVVSEQYF	TGTGCCATCAGTGAACAGACAGGGGTTGTTAGCGAGCAGTACTTC
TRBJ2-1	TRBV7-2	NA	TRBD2	CASSLGLARYNEQFF	TGTGCCAGCAGCTTAGGACTAGCGAGATACAATGAGCAGTTCTTC
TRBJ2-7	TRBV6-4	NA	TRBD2	CATPYGTSGRGGAYEQYF	TGTGCCACCCCTTATGGTACTAGCGGGAGGGGGGGGGCCTACGAGCAGTACTTC
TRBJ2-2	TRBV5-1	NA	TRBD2	CASSSTGTRDWKVELFF	TGCGCCAGCAGCTCCACCGGGACTAGGGATTGGAAGGTGGAGCTGTTTTTT
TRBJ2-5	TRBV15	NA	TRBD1	CATSRGDSEFGTQYF	TGTGCCACCAGCAGGGGGGACAGCGAGTTCGGGACCCAGTACTTC
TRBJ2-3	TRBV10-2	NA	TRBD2	CASSGLAGGPDTQYF	TGCGCCAGCAGCGGACTAGCGGGGGGCCCAGATACGCAGTATTTT
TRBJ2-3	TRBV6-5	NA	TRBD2	CASRSGTSGTTQYF	TGTGCCAGCAGGTCCGGGACTAGCGGGACAACGCAGTATTTT
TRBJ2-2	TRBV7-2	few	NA	CASSLLSGELFF	TGTGCCAGCAGCTTACTCTCCGGGGAGCTGTTTTTT
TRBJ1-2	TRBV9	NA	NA	CASSATQGSNYGYTF	TGTGCCAGCAGCGCAACCCAGGGTTCTAACTATGGCTACACCTTC
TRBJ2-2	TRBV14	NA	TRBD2	CASSQGGLAGIGELFF	TGTGCCAGCAGCCAGGGGGGACTAGCGGGGATCGGGGAGCTGTTTTTT
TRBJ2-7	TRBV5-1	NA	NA	CASSLKEGVEQYF	TGCGCCAGCAGCTTGAAAGAAGGGGTCGAGCAGTACTTC
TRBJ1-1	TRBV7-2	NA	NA	CASSLSGRVSTEAFF	TGTGCCAGCAGCTTATCGGGCAGGGTGAGCACTGAAGCTTTCTTT
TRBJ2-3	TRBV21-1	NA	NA	CASSTRLAGVRDTQYF	TGTGCCAGCAGCACACGACTAGCGGGAGTAAGAGATACGCAGTATTTT
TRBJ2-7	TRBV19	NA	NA	CASSIDTDYEQYF	TGTGCCAGTAGTATCGACACAGACTACGAGCAGTACTTC
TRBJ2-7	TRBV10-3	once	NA	CAISAEAGEQYF	TGTGCCATCAGTGCCGAGGCGGGCGAGCAGTACTTC
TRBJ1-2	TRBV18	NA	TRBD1	CASSPPDRSFNGYTF	TGTGCCAGCTCACCCCCGGACAGGTCGTTTAATGGCTACACCTTC
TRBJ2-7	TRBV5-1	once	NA	CASSTGRVGSYEQYF	TGCGCCAGCAGCACCGGGCGGGTGGGATCCTACGAGCAGTACTTC
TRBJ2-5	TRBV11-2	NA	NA	CASSPTGRGQETQYF	TGTGCCAGCAGCCCCACCGGCAGGGGACAAGAGACCCAGTACTTC
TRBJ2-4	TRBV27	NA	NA	CASHDGLAKNIQYF	TGTGCCAGCCATGACGGCCTAGCCAAAAACATTCAGTACTTC
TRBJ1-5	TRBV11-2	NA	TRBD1	CASSLKQGDNQPQHF	TGTGCCAGCAGCTTAAAACAGGGGGACAATCAGCCCCAGCATTTT
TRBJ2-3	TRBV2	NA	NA	CASTLDRRTDTQYF	TGTGCCAGCACCCTAGACAGACGAACAGATACGCAGTATTTT
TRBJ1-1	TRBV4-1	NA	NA	CASSQTWGGTEAFF	TGCGCCAGCAGCCAAACCTGGGGGGGGACTGAAGCTTTCTTT
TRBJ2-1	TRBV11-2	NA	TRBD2	CASSFALAGGNEQFF	TGTGCCAGCAGCTTCGCTCTAGCGGGAGGTAATGAGCAGTTCTTC
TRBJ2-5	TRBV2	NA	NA	CACRGPGGTQYF	TGTGCCTGCCGGGGGCCGGGGGGGACCCAGTACTTC
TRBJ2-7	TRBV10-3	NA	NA	CALGGQQGAEQYF	TGTGCCCTTGGGGGACAACAGGGCGCCGAGCAGTACTTC
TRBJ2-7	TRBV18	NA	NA	CASSPGSAGFYEQYF	TGTGCCAGCTCACCAGGGAGCGCGGGATTCTACGAGCAGTACTTC
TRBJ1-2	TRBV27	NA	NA	CASSPAAGLYGYTF	TGTGCCAGCAGCCCCGCAGCCGGCCTCTATGGCTACACCTTC
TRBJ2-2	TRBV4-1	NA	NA	CASSQVSGKRTGELFF	TGCGCCAGCAGCCAAGTATCAGGGAAAAGAACCGGGGAGCTGTTTTTT
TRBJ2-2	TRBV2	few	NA	CASRSLDTGELFF	TGTGCCAGCAGAAGTTTAGACACCGGGGAGCTGTTTTTT